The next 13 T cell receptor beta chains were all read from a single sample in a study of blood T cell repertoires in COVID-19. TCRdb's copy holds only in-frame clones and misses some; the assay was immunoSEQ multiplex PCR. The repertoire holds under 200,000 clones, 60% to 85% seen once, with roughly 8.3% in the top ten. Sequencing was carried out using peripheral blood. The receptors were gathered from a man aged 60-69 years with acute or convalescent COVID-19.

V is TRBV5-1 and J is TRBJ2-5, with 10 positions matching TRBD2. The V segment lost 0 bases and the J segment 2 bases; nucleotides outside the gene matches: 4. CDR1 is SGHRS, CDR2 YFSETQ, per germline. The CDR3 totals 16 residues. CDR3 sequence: CASSLGSGGAQETQYF. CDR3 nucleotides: TGCGCCAGCAGCTTGGGGAGCGGGGGGGCACAAGAGACCCAGTACTTC.

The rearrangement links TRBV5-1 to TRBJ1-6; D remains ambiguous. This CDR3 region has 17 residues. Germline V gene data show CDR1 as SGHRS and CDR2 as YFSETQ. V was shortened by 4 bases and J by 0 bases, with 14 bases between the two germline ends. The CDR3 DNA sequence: TGCGCCAGCAGCCTGACCGGGAGTGGCTCCTATAATTCACCCCTCCACTTT. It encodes CASSLTGSGSYNSPLHF.

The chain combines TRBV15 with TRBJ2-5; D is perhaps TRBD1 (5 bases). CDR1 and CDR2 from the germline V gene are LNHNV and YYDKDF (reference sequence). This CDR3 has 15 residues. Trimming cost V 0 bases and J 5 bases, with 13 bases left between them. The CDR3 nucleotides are TGTGCCACCAGCAGAGATATAGTGGGGCGGGAGACCCAGTACTTC. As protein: CATSRDIVGRETQYF.

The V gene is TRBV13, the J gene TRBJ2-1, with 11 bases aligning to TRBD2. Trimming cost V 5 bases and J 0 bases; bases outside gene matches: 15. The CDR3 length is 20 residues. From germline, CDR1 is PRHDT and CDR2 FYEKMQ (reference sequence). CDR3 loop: CASSQTSGAPAFTSYNEQFF. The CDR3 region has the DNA TGTGCCAGCAGCCAGACTAGCGGGGCTCCAGCTTTTACCTCCTACAATGAGCAGTTCTTC.

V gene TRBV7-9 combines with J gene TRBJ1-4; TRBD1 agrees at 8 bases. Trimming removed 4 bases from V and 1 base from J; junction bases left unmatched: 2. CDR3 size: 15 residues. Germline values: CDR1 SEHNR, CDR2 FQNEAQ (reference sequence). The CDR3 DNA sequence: TGTGCCAGCAGCTCCGGACAGGGAACTAATGAAAAACTGTTTTTT. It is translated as CASSSGQGTNEKLFF.

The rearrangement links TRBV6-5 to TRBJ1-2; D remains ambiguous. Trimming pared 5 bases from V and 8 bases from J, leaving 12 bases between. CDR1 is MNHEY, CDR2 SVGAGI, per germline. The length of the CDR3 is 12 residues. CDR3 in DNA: TGTGCCAGCAGTCCCAGTGGAGGCGGCTACACCTTC. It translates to CASSPSGGGYTF.

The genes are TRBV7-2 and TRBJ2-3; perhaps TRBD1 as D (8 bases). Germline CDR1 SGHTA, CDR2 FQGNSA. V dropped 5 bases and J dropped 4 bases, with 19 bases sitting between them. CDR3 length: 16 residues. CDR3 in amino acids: CASSLATGEGADTQYF. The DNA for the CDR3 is TGTGCCAGCAGCCTGGCGACAGGGGAGGGGGCAGATACGCAGTATTTT.

CDR3 residues: CASSYGRTGKDEQYF. CDR3 coding DNA: TGTGCCAGCAGTTACGGCCGGACAGGGAAAGACGAGCAGTACTTC. V and J are TRBV6-5 and TRBJ2-7, with 8 bases lining up with TRBD1. The junction had 8 bases not matched to a gene; V was cut back by 2 bases and J by 5 bases. CDR3 length: 15 residues. CDR1 is MNHEY, CDR2 SVGAGI, per germline.

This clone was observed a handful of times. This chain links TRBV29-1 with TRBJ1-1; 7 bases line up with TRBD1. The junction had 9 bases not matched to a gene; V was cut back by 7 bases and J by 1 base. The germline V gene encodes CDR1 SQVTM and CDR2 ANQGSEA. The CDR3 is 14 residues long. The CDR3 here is CSGRGGQKNTEAFF. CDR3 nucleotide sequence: TGCAGCGGCCGAGGGGGACAGAAGAACACTGAAGCTTTCTTT.

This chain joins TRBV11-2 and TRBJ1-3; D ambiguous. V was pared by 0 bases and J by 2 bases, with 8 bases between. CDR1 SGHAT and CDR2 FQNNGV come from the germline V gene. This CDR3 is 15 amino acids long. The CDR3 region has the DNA TGTGCCAGCAGCTTAGATCAGAGGACTGGAAACACCATATATTTT. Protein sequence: CASSLDQRTGNTIYF.

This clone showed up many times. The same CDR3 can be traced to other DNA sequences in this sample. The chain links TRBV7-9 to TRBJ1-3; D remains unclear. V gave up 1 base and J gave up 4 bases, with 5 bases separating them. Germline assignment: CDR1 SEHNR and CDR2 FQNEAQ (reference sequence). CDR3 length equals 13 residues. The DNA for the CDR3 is TGTGCCAGCAGCTTAGGACAAGGAAACACCATATATTTT. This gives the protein CASSLGQGNTIYF.

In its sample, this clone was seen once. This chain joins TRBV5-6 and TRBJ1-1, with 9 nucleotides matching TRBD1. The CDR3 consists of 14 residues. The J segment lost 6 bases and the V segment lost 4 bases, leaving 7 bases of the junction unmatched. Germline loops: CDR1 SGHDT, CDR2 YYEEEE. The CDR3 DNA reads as TGTGCCAGCAGCGCTGGACAGGGGTTCTCTGAAGCTTTCTTT. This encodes CASSAGQGFSEAFF.

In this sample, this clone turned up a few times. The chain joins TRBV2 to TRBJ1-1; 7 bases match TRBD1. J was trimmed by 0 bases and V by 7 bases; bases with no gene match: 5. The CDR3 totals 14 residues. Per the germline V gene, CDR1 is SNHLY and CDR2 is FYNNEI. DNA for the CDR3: TGTGCCAGCACCCGGGACAGACTGAACACTGAAGCTTTCTTT. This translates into CASTRDRLNTEAFF. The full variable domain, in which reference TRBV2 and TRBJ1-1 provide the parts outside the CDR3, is EPEVTQTPSHQVTQMGQEVILRCVPISNHLYFYWYRQILGQKVEFLVSFYNNEISEKSEIFDDQFSVERPDGSNFTLKIRSTKLEDSAMYFCASTRDRLNTEAFFGQGTRLTVV.